These 2 T cell receptor beta chains share one sample of origin, sequenced in a study of T cells in Graves' hyperthyroidism and ophthalmopathy. Template material for amplifying TCR beta CDR3 regions consisted of RNA transcripts. When the TCR CDR3 underwent first-round RT-PCR, the HTBI primer set was used. A single record per CDR3 protein comes from TCRdb applying MiXCR to the multiplex PCR reads. The sample consists of 700,000 or so distinct CDR3 sequences, around 17% of them appearing once. Input material: blood. The receptor source for this set is a man in his late teens or twenties with Graves' hyperthyroidism.

The V call is TRBV2, the J call TRBJ2-2; 8 bases line up with TRBD2. Trimming at V came to 8 bases and at J to 8 bases, leaving 13 bases not matched to a gene. CDR1 and CDR2 from the germline V gene are SNHLY and FYNNEI. The CDR3 extends over 15 amino acids. The CDR3 is CASSKLGLAPGELFF. CDR3 nucleotide sequence: TGTGCCAGCTCGAAGCTCGGACTAGCCCCGGGGGAGCTGTTTTTT.

This clonotype was detected many times. This chain connects TRBV3-1 to TRBJ2-7; 8 nucleotides agree with TRBD1. V trimming: 1 base; J trimming: 7 bases; junction bases outside the gene matches: 3. Germline-derived CDR1 and CDR2 are LGHDT and YNNKEL (reference sequence). The CDR3 length is 13 residues. The CDR3 DNA follows: TGTGCCAGCAGCCAAGGGACAGGGCGTGAGCAGTACTTC. It specifies CASSQGTGREQYF.